This record looks at one T cell receptor (beta chain) sequence and its context. This clone was seen more than once but under ten times. It has no known antigen specificity. There are no base qualities to consult, and no much larger clone falls within one base. The germline V gene gives CDR1 as SGHDN and CDR2 as FVKESK. Cut back by 2 bases and 2 bases, the V and J ends lie 15 bases apart. The CDR3 spans 16 residues, from the cysteine through the phenylalanine. The retained sequence is limited to the CDR3, 48 bases, with the frame set at the first base. The library was generated by the immunoSEQ multiplex PCR assay. For the multiplex PCR, a mixture combining 60 forward primers for TCR Vbeta segments and 13 reverse primers for TCR Jbeta segments was used. Amplification of the CDR3 region of rearranged TCR beta genes was performed with a multiplex PCR assay on genomic DNA. The amplified TCR beta libraries were sequenced on the Illumina HiSeq System as 87-base-pair reads. Under the source paper's analysis protocol: A later analysis tallied 75 million to 95 million unique TCR beta chains across the 666 repertoires, and some 10 million of those chains were shared by two or more donors. Raw reads were error-corrected and collapsed into unique sequences by a nearest-neighbor algorithm in which closely related sequences were merged to remove PCR and sequencing errors. V, D and J gene segments were assigned by aligning CDR3 sequences to IMGT reference sequences. For a sequence to be retained, at least a six-nucleotide match to both a V gene segment and a J gene segment was required. A rearrangement was called productive if the CDR3 had no stop codons and remained in frame with V and J, and every other rearrangement was called non-productive. CDR3 was defined according to IMGT convention as the region running from the second conserved V-encoded cysteine to the conserved J-encoded phenylalanine. The earlier analysis of about 620 of the donors excluded sequences that lacked an unambiguous match to a single V gene segment. An earlier analysis of over 450 of the donors classified V segments as functional when productive rearrangements were above 56.7% and as segregating when the standard deviation between donors was above 5%. A statistical classification framework was developed to diagnose cytomegalovirus status using the catalog of TCR beta chain sequences. In a later analysis, TCR nucleotide sequences were compared against IMGT/GENE-DB human TR gene sequences so that V and J genes could be assigned. In a later analysis, CDR3 sequences and most-parsimonious VDJ recombination scenarios were assigned using the TCRdist pipeline. In a later analysis, every TCR beta chain was defined by the combination of its CDR3 amino acid sequence and its V-gene family, and reads without a unique V-gene family were dropped. In a later analysis, 450 to 600 highly shared, low-generation-probability nucleotide sequences were removed to address suspected cross-contamination and a sequencing artifact. A later analysis calculated a clonal expansion index for each public chain from normalized within-repertoire ranks of inferred template counts. Generation probabilities in a later analysis came from a VDJ recombination model fitted to out-of-frame rearrangements, and those results were checked against IGoR. In a later analysis, TCR-TCR, TCR-HLA and TCR-CMV co-occurrence was scored with hypergeometric tests, and a repertoire-size bias correction was applied to TCR pairs. A later analysis estimated false discovery rates by permuting HLA or CMV assignments 20 times. In a later analysis, co-occurring TCRs were grouped using DBSCAN, with TCRdist sequence similarity added in when clustering inside HLA-allele-positive subsets. Co-occurrence clustering excluded repertoires with fewer than 30,000 or more than 120,000 public chains, plus five with anomalous nucleotide sharing. TCRdb obtained this table from immuneACCESS and retained in-frame rearrangements with V and J assigned. These tables miss some clones; where compared with another copy, unresolved V genes account for less than half of the shortfall, and the remainder is unexplained. V, J and clone size were drawn from that table, and D and trimming were deduced from the DNA. The sample table lists tens of thousands of clones, around 80% of them with a count of one. 4.4% of the sample goes to the ten largest clones.

The cohort consisted of 670 or so healthy bone marrow donors. Cohort members were all nominally healthy when sampled, although unrecorded immune exposures were likely present. The donor tested CMV seropositive and was one of the 289 seropositive cohort members. A peripheral blood sample was collected from each donor, and TCR beta sequencing was performed on peripheral blood mononuclear cells. The Qiagen DNeasy Blood Extraction Kit was used to extract genomic DNA from the blood cell samples. The data are from a study of cytomegalovirus exposure and HLA in healthy donors (dated by TCRdb to between 2016 and 2019). General notes on the study: An earlier analysis of some 600 of the donors reported 276 Gb of sequence data and 95 million to 140 million unique TCR beta sequences obtained from around 180 million T cells. Around 330 gigabases of sequencing data and tens of millions of unique TCR sequences made up an early release that covered approximately 700 HLA-typed donors. Of the 300 to 450 genotyped donors, 75% to 85% were placed in the genetic ancestry cluster associated with self-reported Caucasian donors. The aim of the study was to test whether cataloging public T cell receptors could identify signatures of past pathogen exposure. The study profiled the T cell repertoires of around 700 subjects by immunosequencing and related them to cytomegalovirus serostatus. Besides the first cohort of around 700 subjects, a separate validation cohort made up of around 120 different subjects was used. High-throughput TCR immunosequencing, statistical association of individual TCRs with disease status, and machine learning were combined to predict cytomegalovirus infection status. A later analysis re-examined previously published TCR beta repertoires from just over 650 donors and added high-resolution HLA genotyping to investigate patterns of TCR occurrence. Rather than using new phenotypic data, the later analysis identified candidate immune exposures from TCR beta sequences and from how often those sequences occurred across donors. To decide whether each TCR beta V gene segment behaved as functional or pseudogenic, an earlier analysis of over 500 of the donors relied on high-throughput TCR beta sequencing. Alongside the repertoire data, information on donor age, sex, ethnicity and CMV serostatus was compiled. A later genetic analysis used genome-wide SNP genotypes for about 65% of the 666 donors, treating that subset as a discovery cohort. All discovery cohort repertoires had been generated on a single sequencing platform. HLA typing included class I and class II loci at four-digit resolution. The number of typed donors differed by locus: roughly 629-640 for A, B, C, DRB1 and DQB1; 522 for DQA1; some 590 for DPA1; and some 430 for DPB1. Roughly 5 DR-DQ haplotypes were handled as single units for association and clustering because linkage in the cohort was strong. Across some 400 genotyped donors of the cohort, an average of 235,054 unique TCR beta nucleotide sequences per donor were sequenced, and around 20% of those sequences were non-productive. Overall study outcomes, separate from this receptor: Because HLA typing was missing for some donors at each locus, association tests included only the typed subset. In a later analysis, most CMV-associated TCR beta chains were found to appear HLA-restricted, with HLA associations seemingly driven largely by CMV exposure. Because counts were too low, more than 15 rarely observed V segments, including chromosome 9 orphons, were left out of the earlier analysis of several hundred of the donors. The presence/absence analyses assumed that sequencing depth was roughly uniform across donors, and that assumption may not be true. In a later analysis, HLA-associated TCR beta chains were found to be more clonally expanded and to have lower generation probabilities than equally common non-associated chains. Correlated functional status among segregating V segments might reflect linkage disequilibrium, but an unknown experimental factor could not be ruled out. Compared with the roughly 600-donor mean, donors in an Asian-associated ancestry cluster had fewer N-insertions in productive TCRs, according to a later genetic analysis. The study listed 150 to 200 TCR beta chains as associated with cytomegalovirus. A later analysis reported that several top co-occurrence clusters appeared linked to parvovirus B19, influenza, CMV and Epstein-Barr virus. The 87-base-pair reads could not distinguish some IMGT-functional V segments, including TRBV6-2 and TRBV6-3, so those segments were excluded. Broadly in line with IMGT annotations, most TCR beta V segments showed up in productive rearrangements about 87% or about 30% of the time in an earlier analysis of 587 of the donors. A cluster of highly shared sequence variants was judged likely to be a technical artifact of the sequencing pipeline. In both the original and validation cohorts, the classifier was reported to diagnose cytomegalovirus status with high specificity and sensitivity. This cohort had only TCR beta chains sequenced, and the lack of alpha or paired-chain data limited which features could be detected. In a later analysis, about 17,000 TCR beta sequences were associated with specific HLA alleles at a false discovery rate of 0.05. Immune exposure information for the cohort was limited to CMV serostatus. Most TCR sequences were observed very rarely across donors, whereas some public TCRs were present in many individuals. An association between a missense DCLRE1C variant and V-gene and J-gene trimming of TCR beta chains was found in a later genetic analysis and replicated in an independent cohort. According to a later analysis, TCR association rates differed among HLA loci, with DRB1 alleles showing the most associated TCRs and HLA-C alleles showing the fewest. A few of the identified cytomegalovirus-associated TCR beta chains were confirmed in vitro to be specific for cytomegalovirus antigens. A further reported finding was that TCR beta sequences accurately predicted the HLA-A and HLA-B alleles for most subjects in the first cohort. The authors suggested that the approach could potentially be extended to other disease states and immunological phenotypes. When HLA alleles, especially DR and DQ, strongly co-occurred, TCR associations were difficult to assign to individual alleles.

The rearrangement joined TRBV14 to TRBJ1-2, with no reliable assignment of the D segment. Source material: PBMCs. This receptor was identified in a male donor in good health and CMV-seropositive. The CDR3 reads as follows: CASSQSQTPRNYGYTF. DNA sequence: TGTGCCAGCAGCCAATCGCAGACTCCTAGGAACTATGGCTACACCTTC.